This T cell receptor (beta chain) was recorded in a study of shared clonotypes between healthy human individuals. General observations from the study: The represented genetic and exposure-history diversity was limited by the small number of donors. Sequencing of the sorted subsets was shown by rarefaction to be incomplete despite large depth. Naive CD4 clonotypes were shared across a few donors at about 5.3%.

Positive CCR7 selection of CD45RO-negative cells yielded the naive CD8 cells, and terminally differentiated effector memory CD45RA+ cells were excluded. As regards this clone: What it binds is not known.

The method was immunoSEQ multiplex PCR; TCRdb's version includes in-frame clones alone and lacks a portion of them. The data hold more than 2 million clones, with about 94% observed a single time. V was clipped by 3 bases and J by 2 bases, with 16 bases between them. CDR3 length: 16 residues. Germline-derived CDR1 and CDR2 are SGDLS and YYNGEE. This clonotype originated in a man aged 18 to 35 in good health. Some clones in this sample may be carry-over from other donors' samples. Sequencing was performed on naive CD8+ T cells from PBMCs. V is TRBV9 and J is TRBJ2-3, with TRBD1 as a possible D gene (5 bases). CDR3: CASSAPIQGTTDTQYF. Written as DNA, the CDR3 is TGTGCCAGCAGCGCCCCGATCCAGGGAACCACAGATACGCAGTATTTT.